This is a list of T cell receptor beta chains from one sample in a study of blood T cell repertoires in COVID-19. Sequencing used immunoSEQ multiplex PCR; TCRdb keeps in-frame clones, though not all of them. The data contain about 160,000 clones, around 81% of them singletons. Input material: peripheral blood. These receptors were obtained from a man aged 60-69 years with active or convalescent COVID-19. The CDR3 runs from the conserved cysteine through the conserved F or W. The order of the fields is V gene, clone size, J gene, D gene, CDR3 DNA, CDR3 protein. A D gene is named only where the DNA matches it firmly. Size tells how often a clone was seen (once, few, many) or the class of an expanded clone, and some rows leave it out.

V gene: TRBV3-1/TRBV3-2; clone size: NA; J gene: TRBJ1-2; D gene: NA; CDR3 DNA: TGTGCCAGCAGCCAAGATCTTGAGGACTACTATGGCTACACCTTC; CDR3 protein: CASSQDLEDYYGYTF
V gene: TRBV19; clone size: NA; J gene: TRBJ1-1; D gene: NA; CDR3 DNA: TGTGCCAGTAGTCCGGTCTTCACTCAATCAGCGGAAGCTTTCTTT; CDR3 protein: CASSPVFTQSAEAFF
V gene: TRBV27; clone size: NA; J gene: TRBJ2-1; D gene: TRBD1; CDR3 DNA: TGTGCCAGCAGACTCCGGGGGACAGGGTCCTACAATGAGCAGTTCTTC; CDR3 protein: CASRLRGTGSYNEQFF
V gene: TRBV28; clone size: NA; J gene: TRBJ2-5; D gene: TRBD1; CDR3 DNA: TGTGCCAGCAGTCCCCTCTCGGACAGGATCCAAGAGACCCAGTACTTC; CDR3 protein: CASSPLSDRIQETQYF
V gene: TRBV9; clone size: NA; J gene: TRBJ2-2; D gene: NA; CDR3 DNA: TGTGCCAGCAGCGTAGGTCCGGAAAGCGCCGGGGAGCTGTTTTTT; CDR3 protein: CASSVGPESAGELFF
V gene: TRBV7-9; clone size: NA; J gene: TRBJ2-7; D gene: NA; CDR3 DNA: TGTGCCAGCAGCCGGACAGCCTACGAGCAGTACTTC; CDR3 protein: CASSRTAYEQYF
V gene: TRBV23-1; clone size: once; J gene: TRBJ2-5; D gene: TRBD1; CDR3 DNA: TGCGCCAGCAGTGGGTGTCAGGGGGCGCGCAAAGAGACCCAGTACTTC; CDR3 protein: CASSGCQGARKETQYF
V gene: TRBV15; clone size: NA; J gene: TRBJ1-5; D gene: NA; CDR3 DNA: TGTGCCACCAGCAGAGAAGGAGCGGTGCGCAATCAGCCCCAGCATTTT; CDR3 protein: CATSREGAVRNQPQHF
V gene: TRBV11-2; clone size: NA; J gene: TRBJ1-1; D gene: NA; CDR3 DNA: TGTGCCAGCTGCCCAGGACAGAAAATCACTGAAGCTTTCTTT; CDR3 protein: CASCPGQKITEAFF
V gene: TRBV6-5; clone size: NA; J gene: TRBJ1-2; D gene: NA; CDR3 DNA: TGTGCCAGCAGTTATTTAGAGGGTATTGATGGCTACACCTTC; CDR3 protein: CASSYLEGIDGYTF
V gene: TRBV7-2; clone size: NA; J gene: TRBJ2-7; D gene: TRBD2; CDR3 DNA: TGTGCCAGCAGCCCGCATGGAGGCGGGAGGGCTAACGAGCAGTACTTC; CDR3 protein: CASSPHGGGRANEQYF
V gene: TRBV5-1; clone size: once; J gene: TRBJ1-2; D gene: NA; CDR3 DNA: TGCGCCAGCAGAATAATAAACAGGGTTCCTTATGGCTACACCTTC; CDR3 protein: CASRIINRVPYGYTF
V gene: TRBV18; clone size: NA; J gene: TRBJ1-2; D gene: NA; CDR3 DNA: TGTGCCAGCTCACCATGGGACATGAGTGGCTACACCTTC; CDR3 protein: CASSPWDMSGYTF
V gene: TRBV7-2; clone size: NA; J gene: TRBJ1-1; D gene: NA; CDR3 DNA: TGTGCCAGCAGCTTAGGCACCAGGCTCATGAACACTGAAGCTTTCTTT; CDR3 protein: CASSLGTRLMNTEAFF
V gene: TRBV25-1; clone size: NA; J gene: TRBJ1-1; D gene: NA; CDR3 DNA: TGTGCCAGTTCCCCTTGGGGGCTAGGTGAAGCTTTCTTT; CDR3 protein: CASSPWGLGEAFF
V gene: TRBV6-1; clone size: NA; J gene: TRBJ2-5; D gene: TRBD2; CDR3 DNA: TGTGCCAGCAGTGGGCTAGCGGGGGGGCCCATTGAGACCCAGTACTTC; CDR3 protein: CASSGLAGGPIETQYF
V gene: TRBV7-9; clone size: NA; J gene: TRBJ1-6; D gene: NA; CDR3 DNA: TGTGCCAGCACCCCGGGGGGCGACGGACTTAATTCACCCCTCCACTTT; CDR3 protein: CASTPGGDGLNSPLHF
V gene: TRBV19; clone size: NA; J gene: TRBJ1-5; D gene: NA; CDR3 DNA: TGTGCCAGTCGTCGGGGGGGTGGCAATCAGCCCCAGCATTTT; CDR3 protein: CASRRGGGNQPQHF
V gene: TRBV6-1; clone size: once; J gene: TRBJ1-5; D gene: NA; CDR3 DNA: TGTGCCAGCAGTGAGGTCCAGGGTTATAGCAATCAGCCCCAGCATTTT; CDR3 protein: CASSEVQGYSNQPQHF
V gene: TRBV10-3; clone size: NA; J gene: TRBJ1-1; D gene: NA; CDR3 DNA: TGTGCCACCGTAGAGTCCCTGAACACTGAAGCTTTCTTT; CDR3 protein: CATVESLNTEAFF
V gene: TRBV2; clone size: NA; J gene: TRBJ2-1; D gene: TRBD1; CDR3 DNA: TGTGCCAGCAATGGACGGGACAGGGGATACAATGAGCAGTTCTTC; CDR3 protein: CASNGRDRGYNEQFF
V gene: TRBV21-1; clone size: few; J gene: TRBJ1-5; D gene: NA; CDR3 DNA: TGTGCCAGCAGGGACAGGGAAAGGACGGGCAGCAATCAGCCCCAGCATTTT; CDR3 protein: CASRDRERTGSNQPQHF
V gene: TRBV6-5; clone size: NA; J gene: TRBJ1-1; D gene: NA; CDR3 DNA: TGTGCCAGCAGTTACTCGATAATCGGGGGAAACACTGAAGCTTTCTTT; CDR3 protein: CASSYSIIGGNTEAFF
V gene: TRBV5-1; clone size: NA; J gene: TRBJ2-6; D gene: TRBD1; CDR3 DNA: TGCGCCAGCAGCCCACTTACAGGGGGCTCTGGGGCCAACGTCCTGACTTTC; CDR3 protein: CASSPLTGGSGANVLTF
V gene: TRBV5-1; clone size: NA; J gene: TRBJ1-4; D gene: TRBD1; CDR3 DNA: TGCGCCAGCAGCCTCCAACCTCCGGGACAGGGAGGCGAAAAACTGTTTTTT; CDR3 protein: CASSLQPPGQGGEKLFF
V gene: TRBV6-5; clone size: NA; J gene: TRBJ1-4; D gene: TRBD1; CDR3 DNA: TGTGCCAGCAGTCTTAGACAGGGCCTACGCGAAAAACTGTTTTTT; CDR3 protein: CASSLRQGLREKLFF
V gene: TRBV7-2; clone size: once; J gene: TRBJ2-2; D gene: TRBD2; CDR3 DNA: TGTGCCAGCAGCGCTAAGCGGGGGCTGGGCCCGCCCGGGGAGCTGTTTTTT; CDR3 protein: CASSAKRGLGPPGELFF
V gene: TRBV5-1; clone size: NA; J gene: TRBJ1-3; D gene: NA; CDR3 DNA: TGCGCCAGCAGCTCAATGGGGGGCTCTGGAAACACCATATATTTT; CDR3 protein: CASSSMGGSGNTIYF
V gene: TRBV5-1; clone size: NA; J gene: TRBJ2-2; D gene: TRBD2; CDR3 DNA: TGCGCCAGTGCGCCGGGCGGGAGGTTGGCCGGGGAGCTGTTTTTT; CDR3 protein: CASAPGGRLAGELFF
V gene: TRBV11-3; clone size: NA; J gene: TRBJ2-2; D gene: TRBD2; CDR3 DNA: TGTGCCAGCAGCCTCGGGACTAGCGGGGGGACCGGGGAGCTGTTTTTT; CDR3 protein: CASSLGTSGGTGELFF
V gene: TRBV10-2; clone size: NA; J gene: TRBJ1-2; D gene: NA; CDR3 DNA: TGCGCCAGCAGTGCGGACAAGGCATTCGGGGGCTACACCTTC; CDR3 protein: CASSADKAFGGYTF
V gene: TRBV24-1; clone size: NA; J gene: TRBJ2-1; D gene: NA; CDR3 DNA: TGTGCCACCAGTGAAGGACAGAGCTCCTACAATGAGCAGTTCTTC; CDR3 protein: CATSEGQSSYNEQFF
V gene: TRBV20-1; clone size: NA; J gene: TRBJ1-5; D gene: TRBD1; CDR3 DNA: TGCAGTGCTAGTGGCCAGGGGGATGTGCCCCAGCATTTT; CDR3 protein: CSASGQGDVPQHF
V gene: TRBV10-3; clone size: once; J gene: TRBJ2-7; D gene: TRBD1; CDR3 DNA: TGTGCCATCTATCCGGGACAGGGGTACGAGCAGTACTTC; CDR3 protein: CAIYPGQGYEQYF
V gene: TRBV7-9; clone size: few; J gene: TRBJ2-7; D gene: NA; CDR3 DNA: TGTGCCAGCACGCCGACGGGAGACGAGCAGTACTTC; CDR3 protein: CASTPTGDEQYF
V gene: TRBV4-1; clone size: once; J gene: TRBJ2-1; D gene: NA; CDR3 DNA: TGCGCCAGCAGCCCAGGACACACCCTCAACAATGAGCAGTTCTTC; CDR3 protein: CASSPGHTLNNEQFF
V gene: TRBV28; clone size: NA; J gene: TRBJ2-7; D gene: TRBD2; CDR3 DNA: TGTGCCAGCAGTACTAGCGGGATCTACGAGCAGTACTTC; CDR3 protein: CASSTSGIYEQYF
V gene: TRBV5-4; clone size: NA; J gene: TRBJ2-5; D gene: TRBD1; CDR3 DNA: TGTGCCAGCAGCCCCAGGGGGCAAGAGACCCAGTACTTC; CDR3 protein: CASSPRGQETQYF
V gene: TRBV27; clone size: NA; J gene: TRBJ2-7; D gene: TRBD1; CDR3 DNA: TGTGCCAGCAGTCTCTCGACAGGGAGCTACGAGCAGTACTTC; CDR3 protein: CASSLSTGSYEQYF
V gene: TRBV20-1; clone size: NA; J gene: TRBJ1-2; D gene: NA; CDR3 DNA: TGCAGTGCTAGTCAGGACACCTATGGGGGCTACACCTTC; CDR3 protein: CSASQDTYGGYTF
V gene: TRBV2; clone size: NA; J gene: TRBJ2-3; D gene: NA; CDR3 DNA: TGTGCCAGCAGTTCTTTGAGCGGAGCACGCACAGATACGCAGTATTTT; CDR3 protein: CASSSLSGARTDTQYF
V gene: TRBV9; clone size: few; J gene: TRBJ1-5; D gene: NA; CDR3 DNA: TGTGCCAGCAGCGTAGAGGGGGGGCATCAGCCCCAGCATTTT; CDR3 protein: CASSVEGGHQPQHF
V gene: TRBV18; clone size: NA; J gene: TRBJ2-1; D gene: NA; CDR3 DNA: TGTGCCAGCTCCCGGAATGAGCAGTTCTTC; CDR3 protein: CASSRNEQFF
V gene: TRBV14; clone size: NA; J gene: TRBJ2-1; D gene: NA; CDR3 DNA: TGTGCCAGCAGCCTCTGGACTGACTACAATGAGCAGTTCTTC; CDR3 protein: CASSLWTDYNEQFF
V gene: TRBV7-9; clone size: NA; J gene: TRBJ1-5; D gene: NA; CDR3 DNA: TGTGCCAGCAGCTTCTCCGGGGACAATCAGCCCCAGCATTTT; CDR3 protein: CASSFSGDNQPQHF
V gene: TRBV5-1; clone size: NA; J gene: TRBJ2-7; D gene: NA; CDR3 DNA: TGCGCCAGCATGGGCCTCGACAGAGAGCAGTACTTC; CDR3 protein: CASMGLDREQYF
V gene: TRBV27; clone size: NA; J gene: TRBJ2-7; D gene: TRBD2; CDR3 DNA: TGTGCCAGCAGAGGGCTAGCGGGAGGTTGGGAGCAGTACTTC; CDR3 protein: CASRGLAGGWEQYF
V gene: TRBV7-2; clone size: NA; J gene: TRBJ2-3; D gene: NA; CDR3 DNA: TGTGCCAGCAGCTTAGGCCTTTTGAGGTCAGATACGCAGTATTTT; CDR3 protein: CASSLGLLRSDTQYF
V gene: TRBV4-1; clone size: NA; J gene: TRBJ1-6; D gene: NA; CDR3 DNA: TGCGCCAGCAGCCTATCGGGCTCCTATAATTCACCCCTCCACTTT; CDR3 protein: CASSLSGSYNSPLHF
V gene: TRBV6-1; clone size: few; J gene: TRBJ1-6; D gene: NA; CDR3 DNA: TGTGCCAGCAGTGACCCCGGGCGGGGGGGCTCCAATTCACCCCTCCACTTT; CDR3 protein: CASSDPGRGGSNSPLHF
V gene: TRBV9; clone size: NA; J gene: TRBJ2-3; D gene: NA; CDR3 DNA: TGTGCCAGCAGCGTAGGGGACTTCCCCGAGGATACGCAGTATTTT; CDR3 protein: CASSVGDFPEDTQYF
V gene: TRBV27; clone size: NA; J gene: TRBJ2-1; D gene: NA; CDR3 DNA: TGTGCCAGCCTCTTAAACCGGGACAATCCTTACAATGAGCAGTTCTTC; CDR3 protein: CASLLNRDNPYNEQFF
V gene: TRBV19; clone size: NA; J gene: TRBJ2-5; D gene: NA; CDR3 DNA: TGTGCCAGTAGTCCCCGGGTTGTCAGGGAAGGTGAGACCCAGTACTTC; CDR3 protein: CASSPRVVREGETQYF
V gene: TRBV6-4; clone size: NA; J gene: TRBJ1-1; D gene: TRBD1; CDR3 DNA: TGTGCCAGCAGAGAAACGGGACAGGGGAACACTGAAGCTTTCTTT; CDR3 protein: CASRETGQGNTEAFF
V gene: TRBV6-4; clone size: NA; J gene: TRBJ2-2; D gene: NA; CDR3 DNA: TGTGCCAGCAGTTGGACTATAACCGGGGAGCTGTTTTTT; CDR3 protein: CASSWTITGELFF
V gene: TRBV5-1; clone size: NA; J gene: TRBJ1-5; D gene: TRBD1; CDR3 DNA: TGCGCCAGCAGCCCGGATGGGACAGGAGTTAATCAGCCCCAGCATTTT; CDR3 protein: CASSPDGTGVNQPQHF
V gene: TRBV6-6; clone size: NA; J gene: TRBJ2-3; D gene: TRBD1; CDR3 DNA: TGTGCCAGCAACAGCCGGGACAGGGACAATACGCAGTATTTT; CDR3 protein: CASNSRDRDNTQYF